The rows below give T cell receptor beta chains drawn from one sample of a study of blood T cell repertoires in COVID-19. Only in-frame clones appear in the TCRdb table, and some are missing; sequencing was by immunoSEQ multiplex PCR. The data contain about 290,000 clones, 85% of them singletons. The sequencing input was peripheral blood. The receptor source for this set is a woman between 45 and 60 years old with active or convalescent COVID-19. Each CDR3 is given with its conserved first and last residue. The D gene is left open where the match is weak. Only some rows state a clone size, as once, few, many or a class for expanded clones.

d_gene	abundance	j_gene	v_gene	CDR3nt	CDR3aa
TRBD2	NA	TRBJ2-7	TRBV4-1	TGCGCCAGCAGCCTGGGACTAGCGGGAGGGCCTGAGTACTTC	CASSLGLAGGPEYF
TRBD2	NA	TRBJ2-7	TRBV10-2	TGCGCCAGCAGTGAAGGTCTAGCGGGAATCTACGAGCAGTACTTC	CASSEGLAGIYEQYF
NA	NA	TRBJ1-2	TRBV12-3/TRBV12-4	TGTGCCAGCAGTGTACAGGGCTATGGCTACACCTTC	CASSVQGYGYTF
NA	many	TRBJ1-1	TRBV7-9	TGTGCCAGCAGCTTAAGCAGGTTGAACACTGAAGCTTTCTTT	CASSLSRLNTEAFF
TRBD1	NA	TRBJ2-7	TRBV27	TGTGCCAGCAGTTCGGACCTGGGACAGAACGAGCAGTACTTC	CASSSDLGQNEQYF
TRBD1	few	TRBJ1-2	TRBV7-9	TGTGCCAGCAGCTTGATAAGACAGGGGGGAGGCTACACCTTC	CASSLIRQGGGYTF
NA	NA	TRBJ2-1	TRBV5-4	TGTGCCAGCAGCCCTGGGAGTGCCGATGAGCAGTTCTTC	CASSPGSADEQFF
NA	NA	TRBJ1-5	TRBV19	TGTGCCAGTCGGGGGGGCAGGGTTTTGCCCGTGGAGCCCCAGCATTTT	CASRGGRVLPVEPQHF
NA	NA	TRBJ2-7	TRBV19	TGTGCCAGTAGTATATTAGCTTCGGGGGAGCAGTACTTC	CASSILASGEQYF
TRBD2	NA	TRBJ2-1	TRBV30	TGTGCCTGGAGTGTAAATAGCGGGAAAACCTACAATGAGCAGTTCTTC	CAWSVNSGKTYNEQFF
TRBD1	NA	TRBJ2-1	TRBV28	TGTGCCAGTACCTTCGAGGGGGCCTCCTACAATGAGCAGTTCTTC	CASTFEGASYNEQFF
TRBD1	NA	TRBJ1-3	TRBV2	TGTGCCAGCAGTGCCGACAGGGTCTCTGGAAACACCATATATTTT	CASSADRVSGNTIYF
TRBD2	NA	TRBJ2-7	TRBV5-1	TGCGCCAGCAGCGATAGCGGGATCCAGGCCGGCGAGCAGTACTTC	CASSDSGIQAGEQYF
TRBD1	NA	TRBJ2-2	TRBV15	TGTGCCACCAGCAGAATTCAGGGGGAAACCGGGGAGCTGTTTTTT	CATSRIQGETGELFF
TRBD2	NA	TRBJ2-5	TRBV19	TGTGCCACCCGGACTAGCGGATCTAAAAAGACCCAGTACTTC	CATRTSGSKKTQYF
TRBD2	NA	TRBJ2-5	TRBV11-2	TGTGCCAGCAGCTTAGATCCGGGACTAGCGGGGAGAGAGACCCAGTACTTC	CASSLDPGLAGRETQYF
TRBD2	once	TRBJ2-5	TRBV4-2	TGTGCCAGCAGCCAAGATACGTTAGCGGGAGGATCAGAGACCCAGTACTTC	CASSQDTLAGGSETQYF
NA	NA	TRBJ2-1	TRBV3-1/TRBV3-2	TGTGCCAGCAGCCAAGCTCGCGAGGGCCCGCAGTTCTTC	CASSQAREGPQFF
NA	NA	TRBJ2-1	TRBV27	TGTGCCAGCAGTTTCTTAGGGGCCACCTACAATGAGCAGTTCTTC	CASSFLGATYNEQFF
NA	NA	TRBJ1-6	TRBV12-3/TRBV12-4	TGTGCCAGCAGTTTACGGGGGGGTTCACCCCTCCACTTT	CASSLRGGSPLHF
TRBD2	NA	TRBJ2-1	TRBV6-1	TGTGCCAGCAGTGAAATGGGTAGCGGGGGGGTCTTC	CASSEMGSGGVF
TRBD2	NA	TRBJ2-1	TRBV28	TGTGCCAGCAGGAGGGTTAGCGGGAGGGCAAATGAGCAGTTCTTC	CASRRVSGRANEQFF
NA	NA	TRBJ2-1	TRBV3-1/TRBV3-2	TGTGCCAGCAGCCAAGATTCTTCGCACGGTGCCAATGAGCAGTTCTTC	CASSQDSSHGANEQFF
NA	NA	TRBJ2-7	TRBV2	TGTGCCAGCACCACCCCGGGCTACGAGCAGTACTTC	CASTTPGYEQYF
NA	NA	TRBJ2-5	TRBV5-8	TGTGCCAGCAGACGAAAAGGGGCAGAGACCCAGTACTTC	CASRRKGAETQYF
NA	NA	TRBJ1-2	TRBV12-3/TRBV12-4	TGTGCCAGCCGGGACACGTTGTACTATGGCTACACCTTC	CASRDTLYYGYTF
NA	once	TRBJ2-1	TRBV5-1	TGCGCCAGCAGCTTGAGAGGATACAATGAGCAGTTCTTC	CASSLRGYNEQFF
NA	many	TRBJ2-1	TRBV7-2	TGTGCCAGTGCGAGGCGTATCTCCTACAATGAGCAGTTCTTC	CASARRISYNEQFF
NA	once	TRBJ2-2	TRBV7-9	TGTGCCAGCAGCATCAGAACACGGGGCACCGGGGAGCTGTTTTTT	CASSIRTRGTGELFF
NA	NA	TRBJ2-5	TRBV24-1	TGTGCCACCAGTGTCACTCTACAGGGACAAGAGACCCAGTACTTC	CATSVTLQGQETQYF
TRBD1	once	TRBJ1-3	TRBV7-9	TGTGCCAGCAGCTTACAGGGGGCGGACACCATATATTTT	CASSLQGADTIYF
NA	NA	TRBJ1-5	TRBV9	TGTGCCAGCAGCGCGGACAGTTCCGTGGAGCCCCAGCATTTT	CASSADSSVEPQHF
NA	NA	TRBJ1-2	TRBV29-1	TGCAGCGTTGATCGTTACGGGGGCTACACCTTC	CSVDRYGGYTF
TRBD1	NA	TRBJ2-1	TRBV7-2	TGTGCCAGCAGACAGACAGGGCTCTTCTACAATGAGCAGTTCTTC	CASRQTGLFYNEQFF
NA	NA	TRBJ2-3	TRBV7-9	TGTGCCAGCAGCTTAGCAGCTAGCGACACAGATACGCAGTATTTT	CASSLAASDTDTQYF
TRBD1	NA	TRBJ1-1	TRBV4-1	TGCGCCAGCAGCAAGGGACAGGGGCGAGGTGCGGGCATGAACACTGAAGCTTTCTTT	CASSKGQGRGAGMNTEAFF
NA	NA	TRBJ2-1	TRBV19	TGTGCCAGTAGTGGCAACCCGGGGTTCTACCTCCCCAATGAGCAGTTCTTC	CASSGNPGFYLPNEQFF
NA	NA	TRBJ2-5	TRBV19	TGTGCCAGTAGTATAGTGGCAGGGCTGGAGACCCAGTACTTC	CASSIVAGLETQYF
NA	NA	TRBJ1-6	TRBV27	TGTGCCAGCAGACACGAAACAGACTATAATTCACCCCTCCACTTT	CASRHETDYNSPLHF
TRBD1	NA	TRBJ2-5	TRBV14	TGTGCCAGCAGCAGCCGCTCGGGACAGGGGCAAGAGACCCAGTACTTC	CASSSRSGQGQETQYF
NA	NA	TRBJ2-3	TRBV27	TGTGCCAGCAGTTTATCGAATGAGGGCACAGATACGCAGTATTTT	CASSLSNEGTDTQYF
NA	few	TRBJ2-1	TRBV7-6	TGTGCCAGCAGCTTAGTGCTAGCGCGTCAAAATGAGCAGTTCTTC	CASSLVLARQNEQFF
TRBD1	NA	TRBJ2-1	TRBV11-2	TGTGCCAGCAGCGGACCGGGACAGGGGTACTACAATGAGCAGTTCTTC	CASSGPGQGYYNEQFF
TRBD1	NA	TRBJ1-3	TRBV28	TGTGCCAGCTTGTCTTTCAGGGGGCGGAACACCATATATTTT	CASLSFRGRNTIYF
NA	NA	TRBJ2-3	TRBV19	TGTGCCAGTAGTATCGACTACCAGACCCGCACAGATACGCAGTATTTT	CASSIDYQTRTDTQYF
TRBD1	NA	TRBJ2-7	TRBV28	TGTGCCCGGAACATAGGGGACAGGGACAGCGAGCAGTACTTC	CARNIGDRDSEQYF
NA	NA	TRBJ2-2	TRBV15	TGTGCCACCAGCAGAGATCGGGAACGGCTAAACACCGGGGAGCTGTTTTTT	CATSRDRERLNTGELFF
TRBD2	NA	TRBJ2-1	TRBV13	TGTGCCAGCAGCTCCCCCCGCCTAGCGGCTTACAATGAGCAGTTCTTC	CASSSPRLAAYNEQFF
NA	NA	TRBJ1-1	TRBV28	TGTGCCAGCAGAAAACAGGGTGAAAGCGCTGAAGCTTTCTTT	CASRKQGESAEAFF
TRBD1	few	TRBJ2-7	TRBV5-6	TGTGCCAGCAGCTTGCTCCGGACAGGACTCTCCTACGAGCAGTACTTC	CASSLLRTGLSYEQYF
NA	NA	TRBJ2-1	TRBV20-1	TGCAGTGCTAGAGATTTCCGTGAGCAGTTCTTC	CSARDFREQFF
NA	NA	TRBJ1-2	TRBV5-1	TGCGCCAGCAGCTTAGGAGGGGTTCTTAATCCTTACACCTTC	CASSLGGVLNPYTF
TRBD2	NA	TRBJ2-7	TRBV5-1	TGCGCCAGCAGCTCGAGGGCGACTAGCGGGAGGGCCCACGAGCAGTACTTC	CASSSRATSGRAHEQYF
TRBD2	NA	TRBJ2-1	TRBV11-2	TGTGCCAGCAGCTTAGTGTCCCGGGAGGGTAGCGGGTATGAGCAGTTCTTC	CASSLVSREGSGYEQFF
NA	NA	TRBJ2-7	TRBV2	TGTGCCAGCAGTGCCCAGGAGGGAGTCTACGAGCAGTACTTC	CASSAQEGVYEQYF
NA	NA	TRBJ1-2	TRBV5-4	TGTGCCGCCATTATCCAGGGAGGCTATGGCTACACCTTC	CAAIIQGGYGYTF
NA	few	TRBJ1-3	TRBV6-5	TGTGCCAGCAGGGGGGGGGCGGGAAACACCATATATTTT	CASRGGAGNTIYF
NA	NA	TRBJ2-7	TRBV6-5	TGTGCCAGCAGGGACAGACAGGCCTACGAGCAGTACTTC	CASRDRQAYEQYF
TRBD2	NA	TRBJ2-1	TRBV6-5	TGTGCCAGCAGGAATTTAGCGGGAGGGTCCAATGAGCAGTTCTTC	CASRNLAGGSNEQFF
TRBD1	NA	TRBJ1-1	TRBV3-1/TRBV3-2	TGTGCCAGCAGCCGTCAGGGGGGTGTCACTGAAGCTTTCTTT	CASSRQGGVTEAFF